This entry lists 24 T cell receptor beta chains sequenced from one sample in a study of blood T cells in healthy people across ages. It was with a sample-barcoded 5' primer and a J-beta primer mix that a second PCR of about 7 to 12 cycles was run. TCRdb re-called the 5' RACE reads through MiXCR, storing one row per CDR3 protein. Of hundreds of thousands of distinct CDR3 sequences in the sample, 58% are singletons; the top ten hold 20% to 25%. Sequences were obtained from blood. These TCRs come from a man aged 25 to 40 in good health.

This clonotype was seen a few times. The V call is TRBV6-5, the J call TRBJ2-5, with D perhaps TRBD1 or TRBD2 (5 bases each). The J call may be incorrect, as the DNA end agrees better with TRBJ2-7. This CDR3 has 15 amino acids. The germline CDR1 and CDR2 sequences are MNHEY and SVGAGI. The CDR3 DNA follows: TGTGCCAGCAGTAGGTCGGGACGGCTGGCCTACGAGCAGTACTTC. Protein: CASSRSGRLAYEQYF.

The chain employs TRBV5-4 and TRBJ2-5; D perhaps matches TRBD1 (5 bases). The CDR3 is 14 residues long. Germline CDR1 is SGHNT and CDR2 is YYREEE (reference sequence). The V end was cut by 0 bases, the J end by 7 bases, with 13 bases between. The CDR3: CASSLGQLEGTQYF. Here the CDR3 DNA reads TGTGCCAGCAGCTTGGGACAGCTTGAAGGGACCCAGTACTTC.

The chain has TRBV19 and TRBJ2-3, with TRBD2 as a possible D gene (5 bases). Germline CDR1 is LNHDA and CDR2 is SQIVND (reference sequence). The CDR3 length is 15 residues. Trimming removed 7 bases at V and 2 bases at J, with 16 bases between. CDR3 protein: CASTPRPEDTDTQYF. CDR3 sequence (DNA): TGTGCCAGTACCCCTAGACCGGAGGACACAGATACGCAGTATTTT. The entire variable domain, with the rest obtained from reference TRBV19 and TRBJ2-3, is as follows: DGGITQSPKYLFRKEGQNVTLSCEQNLNHDAMYWYRQDPGQGLRLIYYSQIVNDFQKGDIAEGYSVSREKKESFPLTVTSAQKNPTAFYLCASTPRPEDTDTQYFGPGTRLTVL.

This chain links TRBV20-1 with TRBJ2-7, with D possibly being TRBD1 (6 bases). TRBJ2-5 matches the DNA end more closely, so the J call is doubtful. The CDR3 is 14 amino acids. From germline, CDR1 is DFQATT and CDR2 SNEGSKA (reference sequence). The CDR3 DNA is TGCAGTGCAACCCAAACAGGGTCGTGGGAGACCCAGTACTTC. Its translation is CSATQTGSWETQYF.

The chain couples TRBV7-8 to TRBJ1-5; TRBD1 is a possible D gene (6 bases). Between the trimmed V and J ends, which lost 5 bases and 7 bases, there was a span of 18 bases. This CDR3 has 15 residues. Germline CDR1 SGHVS, CDR2 FQNEAQ. The CDR3 bases are TGTGCCAGCAGCCCCAAAAGGATAGGGGGGCAGCCCCAGCATTTT. It is translated as CASSPKRIGGQPQHF.

The table lists this clonotype with a few counts. V gene TRBV29-1 combines with J gene TRBJ2-7, with D hard to call. CDR1 is SQVTM and CDR2 is ANQGSEA in the germline V gene. Trimming cost V 4 bases and J 1 base, with 11 bases left between them. The CDR3 has 13 amino acids. The CDR3 bases are TGCAGCGTTGCTGTAGCCGGTTCCTACGAGCAGTACTTC. Encoded protein: CSVAVAGSYEQYF.

This clonotype was detected only a few times. The chain recombines TRBV14 with TRBJ1-4; D remains unclear. Germline CDR1 SGHDN, CDR2 FVKESK. This CDR3 has 13 amino acids. The V end lost 1 base, the J end lost 7 bases, and 7 bases lay between the germline ends. CDR3 DNA sequence: TGTGCCAGCAGCCAAGCCGGGCTTGAAAAACTGTTTTTT. Amino acid sequence: CASSQAGLEKLFF.

V and J are TRBV27 and TRBJ2-1, with 10 bases lining up with TRBD2. J lost 6 bases, V lost 5 bases, and 7 bases had no gene match. Germline lookup yields CDR1 MNHEY and CDR2 SMNVEV (reference sequence). The CDR3 is 15 amino acids. CDR3 in DNA: TGTGCCAGCAGTAAACTAGCGGGACCAGGCAATGAGCAGTTCTTC. Translated, it gives CASSKLAGPGNEQFF.

CDR3 residues: CASSAGLGPDTQYF. For the CDR3, the DNA is TGTGCCAGCAGTGCGGGACTAGGCCCAGATACGCAGTATTTT. The chain joins TRBV6-6 to TRBJ2-3, with 8 bases lining up with TRBD2. There are 14 residues in the CDR3. Germline trimming cut 5 bases from V and 4 bases from J; bases unmatched to any gene: 5. Germline assignment: CDR1 MNHNY and CDR2 SVGAGI (reference sequence).

This clonotype was observed once. CDR3 coding DNA: TGTGCCAGCAGCTCCGCGGCGGATCAGCCCCAGCATTTT. Residues: CASSSAADQPQHF. The chain recombines TRBV7-2 with TRBJ1-5; D gene unclear. Per germline, CDR1 SGHTA and CDR2 FQGNSA. V was shortened by 4 bases and J by 5 bases, with 9 bases between the two germline ends. The CDR3 extends over 13 amino acids.

The CDR3 sequence is CAISETRDSRYEQYF. CDR3 DNA: TGTGCCATCAGTGAGACCAGGGACAGCCGCTACGAGCAGTACTTC. The chain links TRBV10-3 to TRBJ2-7, with 7 bases matching TRBD1. This CDR3 has 15 residues. The trim removed 2 bases at V and 3 bases at J, leaving 7 bases unmatched. Germline V lookup: CDR1 ENHRY, CDR2 SYGVKD.

The rearrangement links TRBV28 to TRBJ2-5; a possible D gene is TRBD1 (6 bases). CDR3 length: 15 residues. Trimming removed 3 bases at V and 1 base at J, with 12 bases between. Germline assignment: CDR1 MDHEN and CDR2 SYDVKM. The CDR3 reads CASSFKGDRQETQYF. In DNA form, the CDR3 reads TGTGCCAGCAGTTTTAAGGGGGACCGCCAAGAGACCCAGTACTTC.

V usage is TRBV20-1 and J usage is TRBJ2-5, with 7 nucleotides matching TRBD1. This CDR3 has 14 amino acids. V lost 3 bases and J lost 1; bases outside the gene matches: 5. CDR1 is DFQATT and CDR2 is SNEGSKA in the germline V gene (reference sequence). DNA for the CDR3: TGCAGTGCTAGTCAGACAGGGCCCCAAGAGACCCAGTACTTC. Protein: CSASQTGPQETQYF.

The chain uses TRBV20-1 and TRBJ2-1; 9 bases line up with TRBD2. V lost 6 bases and J lost 4; bases outside the gene matches: 7. The CDR3 sequence is 14 residues long. Germline lookup yields CDR1 DFQATT and CDR2 SNEGSKA (reference sequence). The CDR3 DNA is TGCAGTGCCATTTCTAGCGGGGTATACAATGAGCAGTTCTTC. Translated, it gives CSAISSGVYNEQFF.

This sequence joins TRBV6-2 or TRBV6-3 and TRBJ2-1; 7 bases align to TRBD2. Looked up from germline, CDR1 is MNHEY and CDR2 is SVGEGT. There are 12 residues in the CDR3. V trimming: 8 bases; J trimming: 9 bases; junction bases outside the gene matches: 7. CDR3 coding DNA: TGTGCCAGCGGGGGGGGATGGAGTGAGCAGTTCTTC. It specifies CASGGGWSEQFF.

This clonotype was counted between two and nine times. The rearrangement links TRBV5-1 to TRBJ1-6, with D possibly TRBD1 on 6 matching bases. V lost 4 bases and J 6 bases, leaving 17 bases between the germline ends. CDR1 and CDR2 (germline): SGHRS, YFSETQ. There are 16 residues in the CDR3. For the CDR3, the DNA is TGCGCCAGCAGCGGTGGGACACCCGGGGTTAATTCACCCCTCCACTTT. Its protein is CASSGGTPGVNSPLHF. Drawing the rest from reference TRBV5-1 and TRBJ1-6, the complete variable domain is KAGVTQTPRYLIKTRGQQVTLSCSPISGHRSVSWYQQTPGQGLQFLFEYFSETQRNKGNFPGRFSGRQFSNSRSEMNVSTLELGDSALYLCASSGGTPGVNSPLHFGNGTRLTVT.

This chain connects TRBV7-2 to TRBJ1-4; TRBD1 matches at 9 bases. The CDR3 has 16 residues. The V segment lost 4 bases and the J segment 8 bases; nucleotides outside the gene matches: 11. Per germline, CDR1 SGHTA and CDR2 FQGNSA. The CDR3 DNA reads as TGTGCCAGCAGCTCACAGCCGGGACAGGGAAGGGAAAAACTGTTTTTT. Translation: CASSSQPGQGREKLFF.

This clonotype was found a few times. The V gene is TRBV2, the J gene TRBJ2-5, with D unresolved. This CDR3 spans 15 amino acids. Between the trimmed V and J ends, which lost 6 bases and 3 bases, there was a span of 17 bases. Germline CDR1 SNHLY, CDR2 FYNNEI. CDR3 nucleotide sequence: TGTGCCAGCAGGGGTAGTGCTCCCAGCAAAGAGACCCAGTACTTC. Amino acids: CASRGSAPSKETQYF.

The V call is TRBV7-9, the J call TRBJ1-6, with D perhaps TRBD1 (5 bases). The V end lost 5 bases, the J end lost 14 bases, and 19 bases lay between the germline ends. The CDR3 has 14 amino acids. In germline, CDR1 is SEHNR, CDR2 FQNEAQ (reference sequence). This CDR3 reads CASSQGEGEESLHF. The CDR3 DNA sequence: TGTGCCAGCAGCCAAGGGGAAGGGGAGGAGTCCCTCCACTTT.

Only one count was recorded for this clonotype. The genes are TRBV18 and TRBJ2-7; the D is unclear. The germline V and J ends were trimmed by 0 bases and 7 bases, with 10 bases remaining between them. CDR3 length: 13 residues. Per the germline V gene, CDR1 is KGHSH and CDR2 is LQKENI. CDR3 residues: CASSPPSSEEQYF. DNA of the CDR3: TGTGCCAGCTCACCACCCTCTAGTGAGGAGCAGTACTTC.

The chain couples TRBV27 to TRBJ2-5; D ambiguous. V lost 3 bases and J 2 bases, leaving 10 bases between the germline ends. From germline, CDR1 is MNHEY and CDR2 SMNVEV (reference sequence). The CDR3 contains 14 residues. The chain's CDR3 is CASSFGVEQETQYF. The CDR3 DNA sequence: TGTGCCAGCAGTTTTGGGGTCGAGCAAGAGACCCAGTACTTC.

This clonotype has more than one count but fewer than ten. V is TRBV11-2 and J is TRBJ2-3, with D possibly being TRBD2 (5 bases). V lost 0 bases, J lost 1 base, and 11 bases lay in between. Germline V CDR1 and CDR2: SGHAT, FQNNGV. The CDR3 length is 16 residues. CDR3 nucleotide sequence: TGTGCCAGCAGCTTAGAACTAGTTAGGGGCACAGATACGCAGTATTTT. This sequence encodes CASSLELVRGTDTQYF.

This clonotype was detected a few times. The chain couples TRBV25-1 to TRBJ2-7; no clear D gene. Trimming cost V 1 base and J 3 bases, with 7 bases left between them. CDR1 MGHDK and CDR2 SYGVNS come from the germline V gene. The CDR3 length is 13 residues. The CDR3 nucleotides are TGTGCCAGCAGTGAATTCATCGGCTACGAGCAGTACTTC. This codes for CASSEFIGYEQYF.

This chain joins TRBV28 and TRBJ2-5; a weak D match, TRBD2 (7 bases). With 11 bases removed from V and 4 bases from J, the gap between germline ends came to 17 bases. Germline V lookup: CDR1 MDHEN, CDR2 SYDVKM. This CDR3 comprises 13 residues. The CDR3 DNA reads as TGTGCCGCGCGGGGAGGGGGAGTAGAGACCCAGTACTTC. Translated: CAARGGGVETQYF.